This TCR beta chain was identified during a study of OX40 agonist ivuxolimab in advanced cancers. Whole-study context: As their treatment, patients were administered ivuxolimab, an agonistic anti-OX40 (CD134) antibody. Among those enrolled, mean age was roughly 62 years (range about 23 to 85) and about 82% were male. Study-wide results and limits: With doses of 0.1 to 3.0 mg/kg, CD4+ and CD8+ blood T cells had undergone clonal expansion by week 6.

The CDR3 length is 16 residues. J lost 4 bases, V lost 3 bases, and 7 bases had no gene match. The germline CDR1 and CDR2 sequences are SGDLS and YYNGEE. Here immunoSEQ multiplex PCR was the method, and the copy in TCRdb shows in-frame clones only, minus some. The table shows around 72,000 clones, with around 81% occurring only once. This clone occurred once. Its antigen is as yet unknown. This material consisted of CD4+ or CD8+ T cells sorted from blood, taken in a trial of the OX40 agonist ivuxolimab. The V and J genes are TRBV9 and TRBJ2-1; 10 bases fit TRBD1. This sequence originates from an adult with an advanced solid tumor such as melanoma, head and neck, liver or kidney cancer. CDR3 nucleotide sequence: TGTGCCAGCAGCGCCCGCCGGGACAGGGGATACAATGAGCAGTTCTTC. Encoded protein: CASSARRDRGYNEQFF.